The source of this T cell receptor beta chain is a study of read filtering for tumor transcriptome and immune sequencing. Study in general: Whole-transcriptome libraries were prepared after DNase treatment.

From about 400 ng of RNA, a library with molecular barcoded alpha/delta and beta/gamma adaptors was made. Via MiXCR, TCRdb re-called the reads, giving one row per CDR3 protein. The sample has some 30,000 distinct CDR3 sequences; around a sixth are singletons. Details on this clonotype: As the CDR3 is not closed by the conserved phenylalanine or tryptophan, this likely results from a read error.

The CDR3 is made up of 14 amino acids. Per germline, CDR1 MNHEY and CDR2 SVGAGI. The ends lost 6 bases at V and 3 bases at J; junction bases unmatched: 4. Sequenced material: a population of CD138-negative cells sorted from bone marrow. The J gene is TRBJ2-7, the V gene TRBV6-5; 11 bases map to TRBD2. The clonotype comes from a donor aged 40 or over with multiple myeloma. CDR3 nucleotide sequence: TGTGCCAGCAGAAGACTAGCGGGATACTACGAGCAGTACCTC. Protein sequence: CASRRLAGYYEQYL.